This T cell receptor beta chain was found in a study of shared clonotypes between healthy human individuals. CD45RO negativity and positive selection for CCR7 defined naive CD8 cells, a population that excluded terminally differentiated effector memory CD45RA+ cells. V lost 2 bases to trimming and J lost 4 bases, with 11 bases between them. CDR3 length equals 14 residues. Germline CDR1 reads SGHAT; CDR2 reads FQNNGV. Only in-frame clones appear in the TCRdb table, and some are missing; sequencing was by immunoSEQ multiplex PCR. The sample shows about 580,000 clones, 95% to 98% of them seen only once.

V gene TRBV11-2 combines with J gene TRBJ2-5; D not certain. The sequenced sample consisted of naive CD8+ T cells sorted from blood. This TCR was recovered from a man aged 25-45 years in good health. In DNA, the CDR3 is TGTGCCAGCAGCTTATTATCAGTCGCAGAGACCCAGTACTTC. This sequence encodes CASSLLSVAETQYF.